This T cell receptor (beta chain) was observed in a study of T cell responses to AZD1222 COVID-19 vaccine. Turning to the study itself: Recipients boosted at about 4 weeks or about 12 weeks are pooled.

Germline V gene sequence: CDR1 PRHDT, CDR2 FYEKMQ (reference sequence). Trimming stripped 5 bases from V and 3 bases from J, with 13 bases between. The CDR3 spans 15 residues. Whole-study findings and limits: The study found Spike-specific TCR breadth and depth rose after two AZD1222 doses. Nearly half of spike-specific TCRs reportedly target unmutated variant regions. No repertoire was sampled before or during the peak T cell response, only after it.

Profiled with immunoSEQ multiplex PCR; TCRdb holds only in-frame clones, not every one. The sample consists of over 90,000 clones, about four fifths of them appearing once. Notes on this clone: Its antigen is undetermined.

This TCR came from an adult in good health. Sequenced material: peripheral blood, taken on day 0 of AZD1222 vaccination. The chain has TRBV13 and TRBJ2-2; maybe TRBD1 (6 bases). CDR3 sequence (DNA): TGTGCCAGCAGCCCTGGGACACTATACACCGGGGAGCTGTTTTTT. It encodes CASSPGTLYTGELFF. The full variable domain, completed using reference TRBV13 and TRBJ2-2, is AAGVIQSPRHLIKEKRETATLKCYPIPRHDTVYWYQQGPGQDPQFLISFYEKMQSDKGSIPDRFSAQQFSDYHSELNMSSLELGDSALYFCASSPGTLYTGELFFGEGSRLTVL.